The TCR beta chain under discussion was sequenced for a study of T cell responses to AZD1222 COVID-19 vaccine (dated by TCRdb to the early 2020s). At the level of the whole study: AZD1222 recipients whose second dose came at about 4 weeks and those whose second dose came at about 12 weeks were combined into one group, since spike-specific TCR depth and breadth did not differ between the two schedules. TCR sequencing covered roughly 230 trial participants: 200 to 220 given two doses of AZD1222 and 26 given two doses of MenACWY control vaccine. Trial participants were enrolled by age into subgroups of 18-55, 56-69 and 70-plus years, and 148, 28 and 57 TCR-sequenced participants, respectively, were included in these subgroups.

The CDR3 starts with the cysteine, ends with the phenylalanine, and has 13 residues. Kept here is only the CDR3 DNA, which spans 39 bases and is read in frame from base 1. V and J are truncated by 1 base and 6 bases respectively, leaving an intervening sequence of 6 bases. The CDR3 regions of human TCRbeta chains were analyzed by immunosequencing. The authors' analysis ran thus. Repertoire TCRs were checked for matches against a reference library of SARS-CoV-2-specific TCRs that had been generated using the MIRA antigen-specificity platform. Breadth was defined as the fraction of unique TCRs that were SARS-CoV-2-associated. Depth was defined as the fraction of total T cells that were SARS-CoV-2-associated. Each spike-specific TCR was assigned to its reactive spike region and to a CD4 or CD8 class using the MIRA data. Log10-transformed breadth and depth values were compared by one-way ANOVA with Sidak's multiple comparisons tests. TCRdb obtained this table from immuneACCESS and retained in-frame rearrangements with V and J assigned. These tables miss some clones; where compared with another copy, unresolved V genes account for less than half of the shortfall, and the remainder is unexplained. V, J and clone size are those of that table, while D and trimming were read from the DNA. The sample has tens of thousands of clones on record, 65% to 85% of them singletons. Roughly 27% of the sample goes to the ten largest clones.

Comments on this clone: Its antigen is unknown. Within one base of it there is no much larger clone, and no base qualities were kept.

The paper's findings and limits, for the study overall: Because no day 14 peak-response samples were available, the repertoires could be characterized only after the peak T cell response. In the small 56-69-year group, the increase in depth fell short of significance, most likely because of low power. A significant rise in spike-specific TCR breadth and depth was observed after two AZD1222 doses relative to day 0 and relative to MenACWY recipients. Only a handful of AZD1222 recipients were SARS-CoV-2 seropositive at baseline, limiting conclusions about previously exposed vaccinees. The whole spike protein was spanned by vaccine-associated CD4 TCRs, and dominant responses were seen in regions 160-218 and 743-854. Nearly half of unique spike-specific TCRs reportedly recognized epitopes outside regions mutated in the B.1.351 and B.1.1.7 variants. Participants were mostly white British, with more females than males. The authors suggested clonal diversity may have been underestimated.

This specimen's time point label, per the study, means: baseline before first vaccination. The vaccinee samples were drawn from two UK trials, COV001 and COV002, one of which was a single-blind randomized controlled phase 2/3 trial testing AZD1222 (ChAdOx1 nCoV-19) in healthy adults. For TCRbeta chain sequencing, PBMC samples from trial participants were taken at day 0 and at day 28 after the second dose. This sample comprised peripheral blood, obtained on day 0 of AZD1222 vaccination. The sequence was obtained from an adult in good health. The chain joins TRBV12-3 or TRBV12-4 to TRBJ1-4; no D segment can be confidently identified. DNA sequence: TGTGCCAGCAGTTTAGGGACCGATGAAAAACTGTTTTTT. It specifies CASSLGTDEKLFF.